This TCR beta chain came from a study of T cells after yellow fever vaccination. Whole-study findings and limits: The secondary response showed a weaker magnitude and a faster peak, day 5 versus 15.

A remark on this clonotype: Its specificity is unknown.

TCRdb reanalysed the 5' RACE reads using MiXCR and keeps one entry per CDR3 protein. The sample consists of a few hundred thousand distinct CDR3 sequences, approximately 7% of them appearing once. Germline loops: CDR1 SEHNR, CDR2 FQNEAQ (reference sequence). V gave up 5 bases and J gave up 0 bases; unmatched junction bases: 9. This CDR3 region has 17 residues. This sequence originates from a man aged 18-30 years who received the YFV17D yellow fever vaccine. The sequencing here drew on PBMCs, taken approximately 40 days after the first yellow fever vaccination. The V call is TRBV7-9, the J call TRBJ1-5; 8 nucleotides line up with TRBD1. CDR3 amino acids: CASSTDRADFSNQPQHF. CDR3 bases: TGTGCCAGCAGCACGGACAGGGCTGACTTTAGCAATCAGCCCCAGCATTTT.